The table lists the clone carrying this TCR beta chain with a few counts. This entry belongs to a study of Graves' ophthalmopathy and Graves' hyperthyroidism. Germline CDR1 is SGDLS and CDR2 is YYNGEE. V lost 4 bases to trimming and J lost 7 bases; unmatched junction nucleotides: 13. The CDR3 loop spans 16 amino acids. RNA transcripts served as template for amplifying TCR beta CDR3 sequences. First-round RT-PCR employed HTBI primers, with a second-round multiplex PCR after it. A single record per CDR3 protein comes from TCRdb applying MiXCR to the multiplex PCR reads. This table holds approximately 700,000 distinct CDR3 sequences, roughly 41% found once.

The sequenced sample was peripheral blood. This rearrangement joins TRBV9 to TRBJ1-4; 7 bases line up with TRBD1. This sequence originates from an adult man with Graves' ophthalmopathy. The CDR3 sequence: CASSQGGTGVAEKLFF. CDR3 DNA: TGTGCCAGCAGCCAAGGAGGTACAGGGGTGGCTGAAAAACTGTTTTTT. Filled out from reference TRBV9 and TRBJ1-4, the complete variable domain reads DSGVTQTPKHLITATGQRVTLRCSPRSGDLSVYWYQQSLDQGLQFLIQYYNGEERAKGNILERFSAQQFPDLHSELNLSSLELGDSALYFCASSQGGTGVAEKLFFGSGTQLSVL.